This T cell receptor (beta chain) was retrieved from a study of T cell repertoires in cytomegalovirus infection. Overall study: Public TCR beta signatures provided an indication of both CMV infection and a matching HLA type. Findings and caveats of the study: Predominance within the ex vivo response was attributable to HLA-C-restricted CMV-specific TCR beta clonotypes. Accumulated public TCR beta family frequency recognized individuals carrying CMV together with the relevant HLA.

A note on this clonotype: As yet, its antigen is unknown.

In germline, CDR1 is MNHEY, CDR2 SVGEGT. With 4 bases removed from V and 0 bases from J, the gap between germline ends came to 8 bases. The CDR3 length is 14 residues. Each CDR3 protein gets one entry after TCRdb re-called the reads with MiXCR. The sample includes about 300,000 distinct CDR3 sequences, about 8.8% of them seen just once. The chain is built from TRBV6-2 or TRBV6-3 and TRBJ2-3, with a weak D call TRBD2 (5 bases). Sequenced material: PBMCs. This clonotype was sampled from a human donor in good health (CMV status not recorded). Some clones in this sample may be carry-over from other donors' samples. The chain's CDR3 is CASSSGFSTDTQYF. The CDR3 region has the DNA TGTGCCAGCAGTTCGGGGTTCAGCACAGATACGCAGTATTTT.